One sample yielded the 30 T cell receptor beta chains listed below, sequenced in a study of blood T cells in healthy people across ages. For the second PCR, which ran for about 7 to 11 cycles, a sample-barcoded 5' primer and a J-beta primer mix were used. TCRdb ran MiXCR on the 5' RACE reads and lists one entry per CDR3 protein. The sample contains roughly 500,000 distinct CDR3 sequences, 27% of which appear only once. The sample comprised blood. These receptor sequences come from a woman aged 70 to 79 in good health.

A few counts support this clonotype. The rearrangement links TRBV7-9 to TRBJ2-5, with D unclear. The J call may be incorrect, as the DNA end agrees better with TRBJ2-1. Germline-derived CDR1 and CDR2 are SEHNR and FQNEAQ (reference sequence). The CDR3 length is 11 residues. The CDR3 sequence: CASSFIYEQFF. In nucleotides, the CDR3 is TGTGCCAGCAGCTTTATTTATGAGCAGTTCTTC.

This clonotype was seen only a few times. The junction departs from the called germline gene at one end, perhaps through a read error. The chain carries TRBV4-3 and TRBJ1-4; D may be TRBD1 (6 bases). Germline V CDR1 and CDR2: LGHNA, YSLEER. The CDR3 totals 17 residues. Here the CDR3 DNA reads TGCGCCAGCAGCCAAGCGATGTGGGGACAAACTAAAGAAAAACTGTTTTTT. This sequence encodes CASSQAMWGQTKEKLFF.

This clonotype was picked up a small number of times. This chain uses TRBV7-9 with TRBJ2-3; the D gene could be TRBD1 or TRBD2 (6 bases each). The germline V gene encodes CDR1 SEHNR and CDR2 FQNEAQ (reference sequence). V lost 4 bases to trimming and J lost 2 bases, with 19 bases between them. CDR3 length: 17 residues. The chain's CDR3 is CASSSVGGRGNTDTQYF. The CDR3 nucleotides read TGTGCCAGCAGCTCAGTTGGGGGGCGCGGGAACACAGATACGCAGTATTTT.

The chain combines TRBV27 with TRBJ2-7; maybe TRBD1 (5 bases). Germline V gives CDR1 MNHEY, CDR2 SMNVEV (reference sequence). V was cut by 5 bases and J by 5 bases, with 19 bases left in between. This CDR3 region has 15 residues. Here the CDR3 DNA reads TGTGCCAGCAGTCCCCTCACCCCACTCAGGGACGAGCAGTACTTC. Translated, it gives CASSPLTPLRDEQYF.

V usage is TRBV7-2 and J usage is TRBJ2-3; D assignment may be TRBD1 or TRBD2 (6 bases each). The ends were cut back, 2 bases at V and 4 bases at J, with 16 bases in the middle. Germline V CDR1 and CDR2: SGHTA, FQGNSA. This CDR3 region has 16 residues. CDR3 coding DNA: TGTGCCAGCAGCTTACTAACAGGGAGGTTGGCAGATACGCAGTATTTT. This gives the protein CASSLLTGRLADTQYF.

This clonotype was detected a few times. CDR3 sequence reads: CASRIQGRYTF. CDR3 nucleotide sequence: TGTGCCAGCAGAATACAGGGGCGCTACACCTTC. V is TRBV6-5 and J is TRBJ1-2; 7 bases map to TRBD1. The ends lost 6 bases at V and 9 bases at J; junction bases unmatched: 4. The CDR3 is 11 amino acids. The V gene's germline CDR1 is MNHEY and CDR2 SVGAGI.

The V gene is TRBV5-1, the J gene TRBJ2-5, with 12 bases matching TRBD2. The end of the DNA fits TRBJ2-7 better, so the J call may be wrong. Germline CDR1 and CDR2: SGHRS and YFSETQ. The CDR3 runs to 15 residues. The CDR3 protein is CASSIDGLAGREQYF. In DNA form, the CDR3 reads TGCGCCAGCAGCATAGACGGACTAGCGGGGCGCGAGCAGTACTTC.

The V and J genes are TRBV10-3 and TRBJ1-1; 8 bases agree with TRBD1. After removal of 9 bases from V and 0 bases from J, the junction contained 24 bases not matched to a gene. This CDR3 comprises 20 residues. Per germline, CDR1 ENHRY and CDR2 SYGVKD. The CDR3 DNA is TGTGCCATTTCCGGTTCGGACAGGGTCCGCAGCGACGGAATGAACACTGAAGCTTTCTTT. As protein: CAISGSDRVRSDGMNTEAFF.

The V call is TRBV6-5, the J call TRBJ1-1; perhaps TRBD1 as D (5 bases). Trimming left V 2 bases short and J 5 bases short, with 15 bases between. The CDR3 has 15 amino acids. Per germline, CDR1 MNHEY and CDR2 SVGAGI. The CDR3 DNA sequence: TGTGCCAGCAGTTACGGAACAGGATCAGGGACTGAAGCTTTCTTT. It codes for CASSYGTGSGTEAFF.

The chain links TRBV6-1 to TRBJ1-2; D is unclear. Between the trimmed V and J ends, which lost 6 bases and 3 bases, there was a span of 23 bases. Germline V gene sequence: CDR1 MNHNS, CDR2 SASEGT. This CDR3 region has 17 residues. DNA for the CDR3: TGTGCCAGCAGGCCGGAATCGGTTGGAAGAGCCCACTATGGCTACACCTTC. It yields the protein CASRPESVGRAHYGYTF.

CDR3 DNA sequence: TGTGCCAGCAGCCCAGGACAGAGGCAGACCCAGTACTTC. Encoded protein: CASSPGQRQTQYF. The chain combines TRBV7-2 with TRBJ2-5; possibly TRBD1 for D (6 bases). Per the germline V gene, CDR1 is SGHTA and CDR2 is FQGNSA. This CDR3 is built from 13 residues. The V gene lost 5 bases and the J gene lost 6 bases, with 13 bases spanning the gap.

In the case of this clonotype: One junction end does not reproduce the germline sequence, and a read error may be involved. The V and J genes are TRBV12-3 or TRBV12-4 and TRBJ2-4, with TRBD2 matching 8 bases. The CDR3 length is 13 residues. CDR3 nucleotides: TGTGCCCGCAGTCTAGCGGGTTCCTCCATTCAGTACTTC. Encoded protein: CARSLAGSSIQYF.

Here the CDR3 DNA reads TGTGCCAGCGGCGCAGGGGGCACTGAGCAGTTCTTC. Its translation: CASGAGGTEQFF. The J gene is TRBJ2-1, the V gene TRBV6-5; 8 positions agree with TRBD1. The V segment lost 8 bases and the J segment 9 bases; nucleotides outside the gene matches: 6. The CDR3 contains 12 residues. CDR1 is MNHEY and CDR2 is SVGAGI in the germline V gene.

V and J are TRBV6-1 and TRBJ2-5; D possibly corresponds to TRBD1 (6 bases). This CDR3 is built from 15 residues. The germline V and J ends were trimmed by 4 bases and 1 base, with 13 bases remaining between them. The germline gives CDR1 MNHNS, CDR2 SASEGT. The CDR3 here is CASSVDRNTQETQYF. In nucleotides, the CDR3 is TGTGCCAGCAGTGTAGACAGGAACACCCAAGAGACCCAGTACTTC.

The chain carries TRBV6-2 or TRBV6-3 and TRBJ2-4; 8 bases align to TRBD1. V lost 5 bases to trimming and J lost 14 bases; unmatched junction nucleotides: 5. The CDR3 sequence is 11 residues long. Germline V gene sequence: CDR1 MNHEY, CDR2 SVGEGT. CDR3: CASSRQGQKYF. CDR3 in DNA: TGTGCCAGCAGTCGACAGGGGCAGAAGTACTTC.

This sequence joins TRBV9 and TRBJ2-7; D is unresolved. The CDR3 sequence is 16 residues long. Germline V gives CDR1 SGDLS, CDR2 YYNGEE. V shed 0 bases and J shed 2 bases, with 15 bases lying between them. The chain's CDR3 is CASSVGTGPSAYEQYF. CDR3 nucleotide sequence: TGTGCCAGCAGCGTAGGGACCGGGCCGAGCGCCTACGAGCAGTACTTC.

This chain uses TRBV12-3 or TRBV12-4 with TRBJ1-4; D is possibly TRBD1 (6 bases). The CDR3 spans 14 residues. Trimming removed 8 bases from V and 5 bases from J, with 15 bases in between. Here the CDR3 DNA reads TGTGCCAGCGGACTGGACAGTCTCAATGAAAAACTGTTTTTT. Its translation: CASGLDSLNEKLFF.

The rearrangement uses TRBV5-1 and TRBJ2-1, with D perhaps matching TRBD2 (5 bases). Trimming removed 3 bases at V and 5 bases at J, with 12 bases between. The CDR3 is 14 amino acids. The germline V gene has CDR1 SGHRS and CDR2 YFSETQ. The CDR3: CASSSQNGDNEQFF. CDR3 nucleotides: TGCGCCAGCAGCTCCCAGAACGGGGACAATGAGCAGTTCTTC.

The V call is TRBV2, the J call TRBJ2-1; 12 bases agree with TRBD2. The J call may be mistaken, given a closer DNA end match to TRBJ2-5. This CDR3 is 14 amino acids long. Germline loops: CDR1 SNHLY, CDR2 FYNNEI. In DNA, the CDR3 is TGTGCCAGCAGGCCTAGCGGGGGGGGAGAGACCCAGTACTTC. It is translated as CASRPSGGGETQYF.

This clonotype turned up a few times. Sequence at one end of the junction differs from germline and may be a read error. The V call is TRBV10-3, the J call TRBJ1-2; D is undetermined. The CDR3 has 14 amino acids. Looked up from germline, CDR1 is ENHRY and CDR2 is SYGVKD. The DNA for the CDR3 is TGTGCCATCAATGAGGTAACGGCTAACTATGGCTACACCTTC. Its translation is CAINEVTANYGYTF.

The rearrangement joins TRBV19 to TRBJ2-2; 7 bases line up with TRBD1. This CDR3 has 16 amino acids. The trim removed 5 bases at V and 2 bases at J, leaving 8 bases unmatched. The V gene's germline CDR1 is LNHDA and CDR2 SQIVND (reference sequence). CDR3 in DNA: TGTGCCAGTAGTCCACGACAGGGAATAAACACCGGGGAGCTGTTTTTT. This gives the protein CASSPRQGINTGELFF.

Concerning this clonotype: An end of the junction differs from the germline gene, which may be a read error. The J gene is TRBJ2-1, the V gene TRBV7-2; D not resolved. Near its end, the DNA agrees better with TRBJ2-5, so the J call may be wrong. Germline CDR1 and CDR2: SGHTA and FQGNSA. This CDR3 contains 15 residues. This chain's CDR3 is CASSLVGRNQEAQYF. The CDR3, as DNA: TGTGCCAGCAGCTTAGTAGGCAGGAATCAAGAGGCCCAGTACTTC.

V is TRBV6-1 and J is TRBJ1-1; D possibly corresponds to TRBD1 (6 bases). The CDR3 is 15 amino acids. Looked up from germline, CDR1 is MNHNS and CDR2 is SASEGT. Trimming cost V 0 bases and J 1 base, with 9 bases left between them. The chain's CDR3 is CASSEATGRNTEAFF. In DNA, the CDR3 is TGTGCCAGCAGTGAAGCGACAGGACGGAACACTGAAGCTTTCTTT.

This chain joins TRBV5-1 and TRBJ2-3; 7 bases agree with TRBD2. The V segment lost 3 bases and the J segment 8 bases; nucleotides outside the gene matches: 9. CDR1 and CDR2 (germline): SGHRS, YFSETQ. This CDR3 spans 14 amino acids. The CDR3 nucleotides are TGCGCCAGCAGCTCGACGGGGACTAAGAGTACGCAGTATTTT. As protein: CASSSTGTKSTQYF.

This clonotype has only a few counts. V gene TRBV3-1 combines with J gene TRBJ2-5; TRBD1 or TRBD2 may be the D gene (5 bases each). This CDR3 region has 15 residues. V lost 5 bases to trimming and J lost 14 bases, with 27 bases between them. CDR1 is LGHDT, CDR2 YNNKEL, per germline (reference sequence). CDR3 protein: CASSVTGTGPRFRYF. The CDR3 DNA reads TGTGCCAGCAGCGTAACCGGGACGGGACCCCGCTTCCGCTACTTC.

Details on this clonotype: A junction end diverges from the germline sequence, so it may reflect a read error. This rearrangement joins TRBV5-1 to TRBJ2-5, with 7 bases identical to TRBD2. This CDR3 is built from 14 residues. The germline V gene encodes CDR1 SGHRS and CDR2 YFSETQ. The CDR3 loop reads CASTAGEPQEAQYF. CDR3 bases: TGCGCCAGCACTGCGGGGGAGCCACAAGAGGCCCAGTACTTC.

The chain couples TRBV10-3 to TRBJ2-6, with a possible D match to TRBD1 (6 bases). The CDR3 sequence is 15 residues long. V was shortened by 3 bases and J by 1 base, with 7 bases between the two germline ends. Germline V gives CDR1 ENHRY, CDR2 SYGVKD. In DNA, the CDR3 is TGTGCCATCAGTGAAGGACAGTCTGGGGCCAACGTCCTGACTTTC. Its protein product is CAISEGQSGANVLTF.

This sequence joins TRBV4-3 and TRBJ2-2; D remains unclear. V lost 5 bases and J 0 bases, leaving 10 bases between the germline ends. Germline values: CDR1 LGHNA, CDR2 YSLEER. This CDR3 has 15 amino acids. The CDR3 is CASSSGPSNTGELFF. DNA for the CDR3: TGCGCCAGCAGCTCAGGACCGTCGAACACCGGGGAGCTGTTTTTT.

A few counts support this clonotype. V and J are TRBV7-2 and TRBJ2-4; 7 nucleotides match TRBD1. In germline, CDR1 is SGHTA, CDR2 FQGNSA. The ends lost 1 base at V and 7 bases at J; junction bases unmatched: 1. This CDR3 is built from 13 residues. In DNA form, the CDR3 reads TGTGCCAGCAGCTTAGTGGACAGGAACATTCAGTACTTC. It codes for CASSLVDRNIQYF.

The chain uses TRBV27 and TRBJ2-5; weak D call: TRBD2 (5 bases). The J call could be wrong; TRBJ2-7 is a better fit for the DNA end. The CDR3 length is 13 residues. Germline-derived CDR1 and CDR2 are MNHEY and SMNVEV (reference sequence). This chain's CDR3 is CASSVRVLGEQYF. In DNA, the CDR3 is TGTGCCAGCAGCGTGCGGGTCCTCGGCGAGCAGTACTTC.